These T cell receptor beta chains were read from a single sample in a study of lymphopenia after photon versus proton radiotherapy. Sequencing was performed with immunoSEQ multiplex PCR; in TCRdb, only in-frame clones are kept and a portion is missing. The sample lists 50,000 to 60,000 clones, roughly 90% occurring once. The sample consisted of peripheral blood, taken from a patient treated with photon-based radiotherapy. The receptors originated from a woman in her thirties or forties with cholangiocarcinoma. The CDR3 runs from the conserved cysteine through the conserved F or W. The D gene is left open where the match is weak. Clone size is not always given. Where it is, it says once, few, many or a class for expanded clones.

J gene,clone size,V gene,D gene,CDR3 DNA,CDR3 protein
TRBJ1-2,once,TRBV14,-,TGTGCCAGCAGCCAAGATGCGAGGAACTATGGCTACACCTTC,CASSQDARNYGYTF
TRBJ1-2,-,TRBV28,-,TGTGCCAGCAGTTTGGGGGGTAACTATGGCTACACCTTC,CASSLGGNYGYTF
TRBJ1-2,-,TRBV5-1,-,TGCGCCAGCAGACCTTTCGACAGGAGGAATGGCTACACCTTC,CASRPFDRRNGYTF
TRBJ2-7,-,TRBV2,TRBD1,TGTGCCAGCAGGCGGGACAGGGTCGTCCACGAGCAGTACTTC,CASRRDRVVHEQYF
TRBJ1-3,-,TRBV5-5,-,TGTGCCAGCAGCCGAACCGCCGAACACTCTGGAAACACCATATATTTT,CASSRTAEHSGNTIYF
TRBJ1-1,once,TRBV14,-,TGTGCCAGCAGCCTGGAGGGATCTGGATACACTGAAGCTTTCTTT,CASSLEGSGYTEAFF
TRBJ2-1,-,TRBV6-6,TRBD2,TGTGCCACGACCGGGACTAGCAATGAGCAGTTCTTC,CATTGTSNEQFF
TRBJ1-1,-,TRBV7-9,-,TGTGCCAGCAGCCGCATACAGGGCATGAACACTGAAGCTTTCTTT,CASSRIQGMNTEAFF
TRBJ2-6,-,TRBV19,TRBD2,TGTGCCAGTACCCATTTCCCAGTGGGGGGGACTCCTGGGGCCAACGTCCTGACTTTC,CASTHFPVGGTPGANVLTF
TRBJ2-1,-,TRBV6-6,TRBD1,TGTGCCAGCGCTGGACAGGGAATATCCTACAATGAGCAGTTCTTC,CASAGQGISYNEQFF
TRBJ1-1,-,TRBV2,-,TGTGCCAGCAGTGATGGGGGCAGGGTGGTGGGTGAAGCTTTCTTT,CASSDGGRVVGEAFF
TRBJ2-1,-,TRBV30,-,TGTGCCTATAAAGGGGACAAAAGCTCCTACAATGAGCAGTTCTTC,CAYKGDKSSYNEQFF
TRBJ1-1,-,TRBV30,-,TGTGCCTGGAGCTTGTTAGAGGGAGGCACTGAAGCTTTCTTT,CAWSLLEGGTEAFF
TRBJ1-2,-,TRBV19,TRBD1,TGTGCCAGTAGTGGAAACCGGGACAGCTATGGCTACACCTTC,CASSGNRDSYGYTF
TRBJ1-1,-,TRBV4-3,TRBD1,TGCGCCAGCAGCCAAATAAGACAGGGACCCATGAACACTGAAGCTTTCTTT,CASSQIRQGPMNTEAFF
TRBJ1-1,-,TRBV28,-,TGTGCCAGCAGCTCATACGTGGTCCCTGAAGCTTTCTTT,CASSSYVVPEAFF
TRBJ2-1,-,TRBV10-1,-,TGCGCCACCTCAAGCACCAGGGTTGGGGAGCAGTTCTTC,CATSSTRVGEQFF
TRBJ2-7,-,TRBV2,-,TGTGCCAGCACCCGGGGGAAGGGGCGAATCCCCTACGAGCAGTACTTC,CASTRGKGRIPYEQYF
TRBJ1-4,-,TRBV9,-,TGTGCCAGCAGCGTAGGCGGTTTTAATGAAAAACTGTTTTTT,CASSVGGFNEKLFF
TRBJ2-4,-,TRBV5-4,-,TGTGCCAGCAGCTCACAGGATTCGGACAAAAACATTCAGTACTTC,CASSSQDSDKNIQYF
TRBJ2-2,-,TRBV4-3,-,TGCGCCAGCAGCCAATACCTTAATCCCCCTGACACCGGGGAGCTGTTTTTT,CASSQYLNPPDTGELFF
TRBJ1-6,-,TRBV7-9,TRBD1,TGTGCCAGCTGCTTTTGGCCGGGACAGGGGTATTCACCCCTCCACTTT,CASCFWPGQGYSPLHF
TRBJ1-5,-,TRBV28,TRBD1,TGTGCCAGCAGTTTATCCCAGGGACAGGGGGGAAATCAGCCCCAGCATTTT,CASSLSQGQGGNQPQHF
TRBJ2-5,once,TRBV11-1,TRBD2,TGTGCCAGCACCAAAGGGAGGGGCCAAGAGACCCAGTACTTC,CASTKGRGQETQYF
TRBJ2-6,-,TRBV7-9,-,TGTGCCAGCAGCTTAGTACTCCAGGGGGGTTTAGCTGGGGCCAACGTCCTGACTTTC,CASSLVLQGGLAGANVLTF
TRBJ2-3,-,TRBV7-9,TRBD2,TGTGCCAGCATCCTTTTAAATTCCACGGCGGGAGGGAACACAGATACGCAGTATTTT,CASILLNSTAGGNTDTQYF